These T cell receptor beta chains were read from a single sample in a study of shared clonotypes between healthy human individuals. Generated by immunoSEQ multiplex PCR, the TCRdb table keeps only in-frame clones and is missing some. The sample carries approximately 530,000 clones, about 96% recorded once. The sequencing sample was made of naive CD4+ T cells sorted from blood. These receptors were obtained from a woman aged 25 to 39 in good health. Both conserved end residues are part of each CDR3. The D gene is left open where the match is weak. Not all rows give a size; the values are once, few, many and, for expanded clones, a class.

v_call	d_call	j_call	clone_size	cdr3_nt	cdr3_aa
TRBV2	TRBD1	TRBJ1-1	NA	TGTGCCAGCAGTACCCTCCTATGGGGACAGACACGAAGCGGGGCTTTCTTT	CASSTLLWGQTRSGAFF
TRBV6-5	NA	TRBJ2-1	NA	TGTGCCAGCAGTAGCGGAAAGACTCTCTACAATGAGCAGTTCTTC	CASSSGKTLYNEQFF
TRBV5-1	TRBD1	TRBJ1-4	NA	TGCGCCAGCAGCTTGGAGGCAGGGGACAGAGGAAAACTGTTTTTT	CASSLEAGDRGKLFF
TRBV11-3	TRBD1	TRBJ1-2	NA	TGTGCCAGCAGCTTAGCCCAACTTGAGAGGGGGCGATCTAACTATGGCTACACCTTC	CASSLAQLERGRSNYGYTF
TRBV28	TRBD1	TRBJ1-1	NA	TGTGCCAGCAGCCAGGGGGCAAACACTGAAGCTTTCTTT	CASSQGANTEAFF
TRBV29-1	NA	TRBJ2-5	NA	TGCAGCGTCGGACAGCAAGAGACCCAGTACTTC	CSVGQQETQYF
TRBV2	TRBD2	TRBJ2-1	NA	TGTGCCAGCACTGGGACTAGCGGGAGGGCCCTCTCCTACAATGAGCAGTTCTTC	CASTGTSGRALSYNEQFF
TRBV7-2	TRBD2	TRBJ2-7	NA	TGTGCCAGCAGCTTAGGGACTAGCGGCGAGCAGTACTTC	CASSLGTSGEQYF
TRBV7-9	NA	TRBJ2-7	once	TGTGCCAGCAGCCGCGTAATCTACGAGCAGTACTTC	CASSRVIYEQYF
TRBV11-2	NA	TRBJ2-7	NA	TGTGCCAGCAGCTCGACTACGGGACACACCTACGAGCAGTACTTC	CASSSTTGHTYEQYF
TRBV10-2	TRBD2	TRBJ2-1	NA	TGCGCCAGCAGTGTTCCGGGACTAGCGGGATCCGACGATGAGCAGTTCTTC	CASSVPGLAGSDDEQFF
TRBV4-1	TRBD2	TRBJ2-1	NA	TGCGCCAGCAGGCTATGGGGACTAGCGGCTCCCTACAATGAGCAGTTCTTC	CASRLWGLAAPYNEQFF
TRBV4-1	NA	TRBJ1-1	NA	TGCGCCAGCAGCTTGGAGGGGGGCACTGAAGCTTTCTTT	CASSLEGGTEAFF
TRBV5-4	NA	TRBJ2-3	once	TGTGCCAGCAGCTTCATGGAGACAGATACGCAGTATTTT	CASSFMETDTQYF
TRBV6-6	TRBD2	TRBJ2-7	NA	TGTGCCAGCAGTATTGGACTAGCGGGAGGAAATTACGAGCAGTACTTC	CASSIGLAGGNYEQYF
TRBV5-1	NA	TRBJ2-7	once	TGCGCCAGCAGCTTGGGGGACCCCTCCTACGAGCAGTACTTC	CASSLGDPSYEQYF
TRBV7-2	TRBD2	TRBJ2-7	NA	TGTGCCAGCAGCTATAGCGGGAGGGCCCACGAGCAGTACTTC	CASSYSGRAHEQYF
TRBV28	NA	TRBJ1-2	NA	TGTGCCAGCACTAGGAGACAGATGGATGGCTACACCTTC	CASTRRQMDGYTF
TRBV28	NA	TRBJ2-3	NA	TGTGCCAGCACCCAAGGAGGTTTGGGAGATACGCAGTATTTT	CASTQGGLGDTQYF
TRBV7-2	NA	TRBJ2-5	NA	TGTGCCAGCAGCTTACAGGGGAGGGAGGAGACCCAGTACTTC	CASSLQGREETQYF
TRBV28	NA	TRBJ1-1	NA	TGTGCCAGCAGCCCGGGGATCACTGAAGCTTTCTTT	CASSPGITEAFF
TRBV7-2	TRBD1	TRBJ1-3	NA	TGTGCCAGCAGCTTGTGGACAGGAGCTGGAAACACCATATATTTT	CASSLWTGAGNTIYF
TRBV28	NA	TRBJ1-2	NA	TGTGCCAGCAGTACGTTAGGAACAGAGTATAACGGCTACACCTTC	CASSTLGTEYNGYTF
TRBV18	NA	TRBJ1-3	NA	TGTGCCAGCTCACGACCGGGACAAACAACTCTCTCTGGAAACACCATATATTTT	CASSRPGQTTLSGNTIYF
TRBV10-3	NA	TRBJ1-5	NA	TGTGCCATCAAATCGTGGTATCAGCCCCAGCATTTT	CAIKSWYQPQHF
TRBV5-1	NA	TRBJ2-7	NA	TGCGCCAGCAGCGTGACAGCCTACGAGCAGTACTTC	CASSVTAYEQYF
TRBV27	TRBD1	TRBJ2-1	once	TGTGCCAGCAGTTCCGCCCAACCCGGACAGGGCGAGCAGTTCTTC	CASSSAQPGQGEQFF
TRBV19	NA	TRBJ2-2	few	TGTGCCAGTAGTATAGATCGGGCGAGCACCGGGGAGCTGTTTTTT	CASSIDRASTGELFF
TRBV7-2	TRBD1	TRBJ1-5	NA	TGTGCCAGCAGCTTAGACAGGGGGCAATGGCCCCAGCATTTT	CASSLDRGQWPQHF
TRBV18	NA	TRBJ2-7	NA	TGTGCCAGCTCACCCGGGACGGCCGATTACGAGCAGTACTTC	CASSPGTADYEQYF
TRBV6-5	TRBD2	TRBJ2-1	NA	TGTGCCAGCCGGACTAGCGGGAGGGCTACGCAGTTCTTC	CASRTSGRATQFF
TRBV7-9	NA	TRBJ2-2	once	TGTGCCAGCAGCCTGGACAGTCCTAACACCGGGGAGCTGTTTTTT	CASSLDSPNTGELFF
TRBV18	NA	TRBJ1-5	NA	TGTGCCAGCTCACCGGGACATAGTCAGCCCCAGCATTTT	CASSPGHSQPQHF
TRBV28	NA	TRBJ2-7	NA	TGTGCCAGCAGTCCAGGGGGGGAGCCGTACGAGCAGTACTTC	CASSPGGEPYEQYF
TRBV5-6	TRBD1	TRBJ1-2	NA	TGTGCCAGCAGACGGGACAGTTATGGCTACACCTTC	CASRRDSYGYTF